The TCR beta chain under discussion was sequenced for a study of shared clonotypes between healthy human individuals. As regards this clone: Antigen unknown.

This CDR3 has 16 amino acids. Germline-derived CDR1 and CDR2 are LNHNV and YYDKDF (reference sequence). Trimming cost V 1 base and J 0 bases, with 11 bases left between them. Terminally differentiated effector memory CD45RA+ cells were excluded from the naive CD8 cells, which were CD45RO-negative and positively selected for CCR7. Deep was the level used in running the assay. Repertoires were generated with immunoSEQ multiplex PCR, while TCRdb's copy carries only in-frame clones and drops some. The data hold 700,000 to 950,000 clones, with about 96% observed a single time. Regarding the study as a whole: On the whole, naive subsets had larger estimated richness than memory subsets had. Only a few donors were included, so the genetic and exposure-history diversity represented was limited.

The J gene is TRBJ2-3, the V gene TRBV15, with D perhaps assigned TRBD1 or TRBD2 (5 bases each). The sample was naive CD8+ T cells sorted from blood. The clonotype was recovered from a man aged 25-45 years in good health. CDR3 DNA: TGTGCCACCAGCAGAGGTGTAGAGGGGAGCACAGATACGCAGTATTTT. Translating gives CATSRGVEGSTDTQYF.